This TCR beta chain was sequenced for a study of blood T cell repertoires in COVID-19. Study background: PBMCs, B-cell-depleted T cells, or T cells were the source of the cDNA or gDNA that made up the material.

TCRdb keeps only in-frame clones here, not all; method: immunoSEQ multiplex PCR. This sample has roughly 100,000 clones, with 70% to 90% found just once. CDR3 length: 15 residues. Germline-derived CDR1 and CDR2 are LGHDT and YNNKEL (reference sequence). V was pared by 1 base and J by 12 bases, with 12 bases of the junction left unmatched. The sequenced material came from peripheral blood. The sequence was collected from a man aged 35 to 55 with active or convalescent COVID-19. The chain carries TRBV3-1 (or the pseudogene TRBV3-2) and TRBJ1-2, with TRBD1 identical over 9 bases. CDR3: CASSQGPVGQGLHTF. CDR3 coding DNA: TGTGCCAGCAGCCAAGGTCCAGTGGGACAGGGCCTCCACACCTTC.